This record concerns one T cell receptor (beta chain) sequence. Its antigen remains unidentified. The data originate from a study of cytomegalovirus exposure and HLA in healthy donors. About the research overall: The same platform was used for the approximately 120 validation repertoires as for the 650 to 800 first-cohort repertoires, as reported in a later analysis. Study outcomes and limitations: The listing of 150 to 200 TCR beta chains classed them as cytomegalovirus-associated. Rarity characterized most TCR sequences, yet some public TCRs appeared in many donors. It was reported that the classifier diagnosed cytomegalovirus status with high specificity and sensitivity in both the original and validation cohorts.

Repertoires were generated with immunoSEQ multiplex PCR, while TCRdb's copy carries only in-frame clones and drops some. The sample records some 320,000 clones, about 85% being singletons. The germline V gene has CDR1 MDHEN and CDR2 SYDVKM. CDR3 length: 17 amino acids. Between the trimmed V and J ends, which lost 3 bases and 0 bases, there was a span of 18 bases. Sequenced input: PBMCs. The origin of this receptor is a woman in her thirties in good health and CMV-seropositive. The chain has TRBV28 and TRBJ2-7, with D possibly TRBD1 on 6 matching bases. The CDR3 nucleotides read TGTGCCAGCAGTTTTGAGGGACAACATATCAGCTCCTACGAGCAGTACTTC. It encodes CASSFEGQHISSYEQYF.